This paragraph covers one T cell receptor beta chain sequence. It has no known antigen specificity. Base-call qualities are not available, and no considerably larger clone is one nucleotide away. Receptors were amplified or captured by 5' RACE. The reads were generated on a NextSeq 500. To correct for sequencing error and PCR bias, the TCR library protocol tagged individual cDNA molecules with unique molecular identifiers. TCR alpha and beta chains were both sequenced, and the abundances of alpha and beta sequences in each sample were closely correlated with each other. In the original analysis: Decombinator V4 was used to annotate TCR sequences for V gene, J gene and CDR3. TCRs were defined as expanded if a significant change between any two time points was detected under a Poisson model with p below 0.0001. TCR abundances were normalised to the total number of TCRs sequenced in each sample and reported as counts per million. MAIT TCRs were defined by TRAV1-2 paired with TRAJ12, TRAJ20 or TRAJ33, and iNKT TCRs by TRAV10 paired with TRAJ18. A search of VDJdb, accessed on 1 November 2021, was run for TCRs annotated to CMV, EBV and SARS-CoV-2, with TCRs annotated for multiple antigens excluded. Using fastp at Q25 and MiXCR, TCRdb reprocessed the public reads and kept productive beta chains. Merged by CDR3 protein, the rows form single entries marked with the most common genes and DNA. In this record, the V and J calls reflect TCRdb's handling and not the investigators' own analysis. Within this sample are some 52,000 distinct CDR3 sequences, with around 8% of them counted one time only. The top ten clones comprise over 8% of the sample.

This sample was taken from a study of early T cells in non-severe SARS-CoV-2 infection (dated by TCRdb to about 2021). With respect to the entire study: Because TCR sequencing relied on bulk RNA taken from unsorted whole blood, pairing of alpha and beta chains was not possible. General study outcomes and caveats: VDJdb matching was skewed toward anti-spike CD8 responses, so virus-specific expansions were likely underestimated and private and CD4 specificities were missed.

Cut back by 0 bases and 0 bases, the V and J ends lie 10 bases apart. Measured from the cysteine to the phenylalanine, the CDR3 is 16 residues long. Here the CDR3 DNA is all that survives: 48 bases in frame from base 1. In the germline V gene, CDR1 corresponds to SGHRS and CDR2 to YFSETQ. The study was a case-control design nested within a healthcare worker cohort in London, UK, with weekly nasopharyngeal swab PCR tests and blood sampling. Healthcare workers were recruited between 23 and 31 March 2020, during the week of the UK lockdown, and were followed weekly for up to about 15 weeks. The material sequenced was whole blood. The chain is encoded by TRBV5-1 joined to TRBJ2-1, with TRBD2 as a weak D call on 6 bases. This clonotype originated in an adult who was a healthcare worker with PCR-confirmed SARS-CoV-2 infection or an uninfected control (not recorded which). The CDR3 reads as follows: CASSLAGLSSYNEQFF. The sequenced DNA is TGCGCCAGCAGCTTGGCGGGACTCAGCTCCTACAATGAGCAGTTCTTC.